The text below deals with one T cell receptor (beta chain). These data originate in a study of OX40 agonist ivuxolimab in advanced cancers. Profiled with immunoSEQ multiplex PCR; TCRdb holds only in-frame clones, not every one. The sample contains around 46,000 clones, 88% of which appear only once. The input for sequencing was CD4+ or CD8+ T cells sorted from blood, taken in a trial of the OX40 agonist ivuxolimab. The origin of this receptor is an adult with an advanced solid tumor such as melanoma, head and neck, liver or kidney cancer.

CDR3 sequence (DNA): TGTGCCAGTAGTGCCGGGGGCGCAGATACGCAGTATTTT. Encoded protein: CASSAGGADTQYF. The chain has TRBV19 and TRBJ2-3, with D perhaps TRBD1 or TRBD2 (6 bases each). Between the trimmed V and J ends, which lost 5 bases and 4 bases, there was a span of 10 bases. Germline V gene sequence: CDR1 LNHDA, CDR2 SQIVND (reference sequence). The CDR3 length is 13 residues.